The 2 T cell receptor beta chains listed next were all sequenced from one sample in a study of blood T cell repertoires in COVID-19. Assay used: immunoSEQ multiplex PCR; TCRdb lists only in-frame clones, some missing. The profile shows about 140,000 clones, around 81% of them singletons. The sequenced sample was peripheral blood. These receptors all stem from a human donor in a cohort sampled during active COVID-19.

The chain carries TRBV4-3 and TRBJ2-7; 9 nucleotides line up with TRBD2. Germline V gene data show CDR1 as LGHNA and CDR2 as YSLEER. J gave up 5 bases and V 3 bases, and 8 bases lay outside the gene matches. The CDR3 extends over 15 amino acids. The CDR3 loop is CASSHGTSPQDEQYF. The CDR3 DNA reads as TGCGCCAGCAGCCACGGGACTAGCCCTCAGGACGAGCAGTACTTC.

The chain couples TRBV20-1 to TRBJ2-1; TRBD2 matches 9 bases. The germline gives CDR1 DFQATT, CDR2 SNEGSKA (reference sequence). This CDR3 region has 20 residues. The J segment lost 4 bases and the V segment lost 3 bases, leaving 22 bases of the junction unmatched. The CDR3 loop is CSASVPPGILAGTKYNEQFF. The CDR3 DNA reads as TGCAGTGCTAGTGTCCCCCCGGGGATTCTAGCGGGAACAAAATACAATGAGCAGTTCTTC.